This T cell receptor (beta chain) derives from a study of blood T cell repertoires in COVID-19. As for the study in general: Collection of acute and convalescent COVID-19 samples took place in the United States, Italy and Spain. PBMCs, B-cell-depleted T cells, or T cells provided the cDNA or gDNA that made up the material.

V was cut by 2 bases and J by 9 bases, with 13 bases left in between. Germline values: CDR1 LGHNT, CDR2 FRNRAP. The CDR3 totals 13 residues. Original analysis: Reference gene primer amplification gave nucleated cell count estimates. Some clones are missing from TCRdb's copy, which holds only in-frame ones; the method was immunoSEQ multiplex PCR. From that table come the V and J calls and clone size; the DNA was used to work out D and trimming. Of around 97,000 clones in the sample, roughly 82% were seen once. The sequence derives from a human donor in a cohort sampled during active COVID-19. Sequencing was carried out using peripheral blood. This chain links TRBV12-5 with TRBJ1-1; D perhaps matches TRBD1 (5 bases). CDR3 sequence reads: CASGLSQTAQAFF. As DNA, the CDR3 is TGTGCTAGTGGTTTGTCCCAGACAGCCCAAGCTTTCTTT.